The next 14 T cell receptor beta chains were all read from a single sample in a study of blood T cells in healthy people across ages. Primed by a sample-barcoded 5' primer and a J-beta primer mix, a second PCR proceeded for about 6 to 11 cycles. One entry per CDR3 protein, called by TCRdb with MiXCR from the 5' RACE reads. The repertoire includes around 990,000 distinct CDR3 sequences, more than 30% of them detected once, and about 12% sits in the top ten. Source material: blood. The origin of the receptors is a man younger than 30 in good health.

This chain joins TRBV27 and TRBJ2-5, with D possibly being TRBD1 (6 bases). The CDR3 totals 15 residues. Germline assignment: CDR1 MNHEY and CDR2 SMNVEV (reference sequence). V was pared by 8 bases and J by 3 bases, with 19 bases between. This chain's CDR3 is CASGHKNGQKETQYF. For the CDR3, the DNA is TGTGCCAGCGGACATAAAAACGGACAGAAAGAGACCCAGTACTTC.

This clonotype was recorded many times. The V gene is TRBV29-1, the J gene TRBJ2-1; weak D call: TRBD1 (6 bases). CDR1 and CDR2 (germline): SQVTM, ANQGSEA. This CDR3 is built from 13 residues. Trimming cost V 7 bases and J 6 bases, with 16 bases left between them. DNA for the CDR3: TGCAGCGCCCCACAGGGAAAAGTCAATGAGCAGTTCTTC. Translating gives CSAPQGKVNEQFF.

This clonotype was recorded once. V is TRBV4-2 and J is TRBJ2-4; weak D call: TRBD2 (6 bases). Germline values: CDR1 LGHNA, CDR2 YNFKEQ. V lost 0 bases and J 13 bases, leaving 19 bases between the germline ends. The CDR3 loop spans 15 amino acids. For the CDR3, the DNA is TGTGCCAGCAGCCAAGAGGAGGGCATCCCGAATGAGCAGTACTTC. Translated, it gives CASSQEEGIPNEQYF.

The CDR3 here is CSARGGANTEAFF. The DNA for the CDR3 is TGCAGTGCTCGAGGGGGGGCCAACACTGAAGCTTTCTTT. V gene TRBV20-1 combines with J gene TRBJ1-1; D possibly corresponds to TRBD1 (6 bases). The V and J ends lost 5 bases and 2 bases respectively, with 12 bases between them. Per the germline V gene, CDR1 is DFQATT and CDR2 is SNEGSKA (reference sequence). The length of the CDR3 is 13 residues.

The chain joins TRBV20-1 to TRBJ1-5, with 7 nucleotides matching TRBD1. V dropped 3 bases and J dropped 7; count of bases not matched to a gene: 9. Germline V CDR1 and CDR2: DFQATT, SNEGSKA (reference sequence). This CDR3 is 14 amino acids long. The CDR3 bases are TGCAGTGCTAGGTTAGGACAGGATTTACAGCCCCAGCATTTT. It yields the protein CSARLGQDLQPQHF.

This clonotype occurred a few times. The chain recombines TRBV25-1 with TRBJ1-1; no reliable D call. The length of the CDR3 is 14 residues. Between the trimmed V and J ends, which lost 1 base and 3 bases, there was a span of 9 bases. Germline V CDR1 and CDR2: MGHDK, SYGVNS. CDR3 region: CASSESGKYTEAFF. CDR3 in DNA: TGTGCCAGCAGTGAATCTGGTAAATACACTGAAGCTTTCTTT.

This rearrangement joins TRBV4-3 to TRBJ1-5; 8 bases map to TRBD1. Germline loops: CDR1 LGHNA, CDR2 YSLEER. The CDR3 is made up of 16 amino acids. Losses at the gene ends were 3 bases for V and 4 bases for J; bases not matched to a gene: 8. The CDR3 sequence: CASSQSLQGGNQPQHF. The CDR3 bases are TGCGCCAGCAGCCAGAGCCTACAGGGGGGGAATCAGCCCCAGCATTTT.

CDR3 bases: TGTGCCAGCAGTCCGGGACAGACAAGTTATGGCTACACCTTC. Protein product: CASSPGQTSYGYTF. The V gene is TRBV6-2 or TRBV6-3, the J gene TRBJ1-2; TRBD1 matches at 7 bases. CDR1 and CDR2 from the germline V gene are MNHEY and SVGEGT. This CDR3 comprises 14 residues. V lost 5 bases and J lost 5; bases outside the gene matches: 8.

The genes are TRBV20-1 and TRBJ2-1; 8 nucleotides match TRBD2. The CDR3 has 19 amino acids. Germline V gene lookup returns CDR1 DFQATT and CDR2 SNEGSKA (reference sequence). Unmatched junction bases numbered 14, after V lost 0 bases and J lost 1 base. CDR3 nucleotide sequence: TGCAGTGCTAGAGATCAGTTGGTAGCGGGGCCCCGTTCCTACAATGAGCAGTTCTTC. Amino acid sequence: CSARDQLVAGPRSYNEQFF.

This clonotype has a single count. A clone one base away is much larger, so this may be a read error. J is TRBJ2-1 and V is TRBV29-1; 7 bases are shared with TRBD2. The CDR3 consists of 12 residues. From germline, CDR1 is SQVTM and CDR2 ANQGSEA. The CDR3 bases are TGCGGCATGGACGGGGGGTACAATGAGCAGTTCTTC. Its protein product is CGMDGGYNEQFF.

The chain uses TRBV4-3 and TRBJ1-2, with 9 nucleotides matching TRBD1. Trimming removed 1 base from V and 2 bases from J; junction bases left unmatched: 5. There are 16 residues in the CDR3. CDR1 is LGHNA and CDR2 is YSLEER in the germline V gene. CDR3 in DNA: TGCGCCAGCAGCCAAGCCGGACAGGGGACGAACTATGGCTACACCTTC. Its translation is CASSQAGQGTNYGYTF.

In its sample, this clonotype was seen a few times. The chain recombines TRBV7-9 with TRBJ2-7; D is unclear. The CDR3 length is 12 residues. Germline CDR1 and CDR2: SEHNR and FQNEAQ (reference sequence). V was clipped by 3 bases and J by 6 bases, with 9 bases between them. The CDR3 loop is CASSLSPIEQYF. In DNA, the CDR3 is TGTGCCAGCAGCTTGTCTCCTATCGAGCAGTACTTC. The full variable domain, its missing parts supplied by reference TRBV7-9 and TRBJ2-7, is DTGVSQNPRHKITKRGQNVTFRCDPISEHNRLYWYRQTLGQGPEFLTYFQNEAQLEKSRLLSDRFSAERPKGSFSTLEIQRTEQGDSAMYLCASSLSPIEQYFGPGTRLTVT.

V is TRBV27 and J is TRBJ2-2; TRBD2 aligns across 8 bases. The CDR3 consists of 13 residues. Germline CDR1 is MNHEY and CDR2 is SMNVEV (reference sequence). The ends lost 5 bases at V and 5 bases at J; junction bases unmatched: 1. CDR3 in amino acids: CASSVAGTGELFF. The CDR3 DNA reads TGTGCCAGCAGTGTAGCGGGGACCGGGGAGCTGTTTTTT.

This clonotype was seen more than once but under ten times. V and J are TRBV20-1 and TRBJ1-1; D remains unclear. Looked up from germline, CDR1 is DFQATT and CDR2 is SNEGSKA (reference sequence). V was clipped by 0 bases and J by 0 bases, with 11 bases between them. This CDR3 has 15 residues. CDR3 DNA sequence: TGCAGTGCTAGAGATAAAGGGCGTCTGAACACTGAAGCTTTCTTT. Amino acid sequence: CSARDKGRLNTEAFF.